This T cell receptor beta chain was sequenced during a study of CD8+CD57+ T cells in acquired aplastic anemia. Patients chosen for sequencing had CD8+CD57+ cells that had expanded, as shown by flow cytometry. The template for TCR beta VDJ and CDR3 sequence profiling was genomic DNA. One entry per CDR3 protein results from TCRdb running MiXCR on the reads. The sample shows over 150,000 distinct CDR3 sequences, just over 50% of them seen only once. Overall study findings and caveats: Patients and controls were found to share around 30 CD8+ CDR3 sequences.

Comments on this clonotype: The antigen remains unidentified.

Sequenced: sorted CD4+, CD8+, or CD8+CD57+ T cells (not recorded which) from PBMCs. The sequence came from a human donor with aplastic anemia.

This CDR3 reads CASSFYRGDGYTF. The CDR3 DNA reads TGTGCCAGCAGCTTCTACAGGGGGGATGGCTACACCTTC. V usage is TRBV5-4 and J usage is TRBJ1-2, with TRBD1 matching 8 bases. Germline lookup yields CDR1 SGHNT and CDR2 YYREEE (reference sequence). After removal of 2 bases from V and 6 bases from J, the junction contained 3 bases not matched to a gene. This CDR3 is built from 13 residues.